These 24 T cell receptor beta chains were all obtained from the same sample, sequenced in a study of blood T cell repertoires in COVID-19 (TCRdb year 2020). Libraries were constructed by the immunoSEQ multiplex PCR assay. The table was pulled from immuneACCESS by TCRdb, which kept in-frame rearrangements only. Such tables lose some clones; where checked, under half of the loss comes from unresolved V genes, and the rest has no known cause. The sample yields about 140,000 clones; 65% to 80% were counted once. Roughly 17% of the sample rests with the top ten. The source material was peripheral blood. All receptors come from a man aged 50 to 60 with acute or convalescent COVID-19.

This clone was picked up one time. The CDR3 is CATSRDYGTAQEDTQYF. The DNA of the CDR3 is TGTGCCACCAGCAGAGATTACGGGACAGCCCAGGAAGATACGCAGTATTTT. This rearrangement joins TRBV15 to TRBJ2-3; 7 nucleotides line up with TRBD1. This CDR3 has 17 amino acids. Germline CDR1 LNHNV, CDR2 YYDKDF (reference sequence). Trimming removed 0 bases from V and 5 bases from J; junction bases left unmatched: 11.

The chain is built from TRBV5-1 and TRBJ1-2; 8 bases fit TRBD1. Trimming took 0 bases from V and 8 from J; bases not matched to a gene: 6. The germline CDR1 and CDR2 sequences are SGHRS and YFSETQ. The CDR3 totals 14 residues. The CDR3 region has the DNA TGCGCCAGCAGCTTGGAAGGACAGGGAAGAGGCTACACCTTC. As protein: CASSLEGQGRGYTF.

The rearrangement joins TRBV5-1 to TRBJ2-7; 14 bases are a match to TRBD2. V was pared by 2 bases and J by 2 bases, with 6 bases of the junction left unmatched. CDR3 length: 17 amino acids. Germline V gene lookup returns CDR1 SGHRS and CDR2 YFSETQ. The CDR3 sequence is CASSLGGLAGVTYEQYF. The CDR3 DNA sequence: TGCGCCAGCAGCTTAGGGGGACTAGCGGGGGTAACCTACGAGCAGTACTTC.

The sample holds one count of this clone. The chain has TRBV5-1 and TRBJ2-7, with 9 bases aligning to TRBD1. With V trimmed by 1 base and J by 6 bases, 2 bases remained unmatched. Germline V gene lookup returns CDR1 SGHRS and CDR2 YFSETQ. The CDR3 consists of 13 residues. CDR3 nucleotide sequence: TGCGCCAGCAGCTTGACACAGGGGGCCGAGCAGTACGTC. Its protein is CASSLTQGAEQYV.

This clone was seen at least ten times. The rearrangement uses TRBV6-7 and TRBJ1-3, with 7 bases that match TRBD1. TRBV6-7 is recorded as an ORF, its role being uncertain. J gave up 4 bases and V 2 bases, and 2 bases lay outside the gene matches. The CDR3 length is 14 residues. The CDR3 nucleotides are TGTGCCAGCAGTTACCCGGGACAGGGAAACACCATATATTTT. This sequence encodes CASSYPGQGNTIYF.

The chain combines TRBV5-1 with TRBJ1-4, with 8 bases that match TRBD1. This CDR3 is built from 15 residues. In germline, CDR1 is SGHRS, CDR2 YFSETQ. The J segment lost 4 bases and the V segment lost 3 bases, leaving 5 bases of the junction unmatched. CDR3 loop: CASSYGQGGNEKLFF. The CDR3 region has the DNA TGCGCCAGCAGCTACGGACAGGGCGGTAATGAAAAACTGTTTTTT.

The rearrangement uses TRBV9 and TRBJ1-3; perhaps TRBD1 as D (5 bases). This CDR3 has 17 residues. The V gene's germline CDR1 is SGDLS and CDR2 YYNGEE. V was trimmed by 0 bases and J by 1 base, leaving 14 bases between them. CDR3 protein: CASSVGSTVSSGNTIYF. Written as DNA, the CDR3 is TGTGCCAGCAGCGTAGGCTCGACAGTTTCTTCTGGAAACACCATATATTTT. Filled out from reference TRBV9 and TRBJ1-3, the complete variable domain reads DSGVTQTPKHLITATGQRVTLRCSPRSGDLSVYWYQQSLDQGLQFLIQYYNGEERAKGNILERFSAQQFPDLHSELNLSSLELGDSALYFCASSVGSTVSSGNTIYFGEGSWLTVV.

The rearrangement uses TRBV2 and TRBJ1-5; 8 bases are a match to TRBD1. The CDR3 is 17 residues long. After removal of 6 bases from V and 1 base from J, the junction contained 11 bases not matched to a gene. Germline V gene data show CDR1 as SNHLY and CDR2 as FYNNEI. The CDR3 DNA is TGTGCCAGCAGGATGTTACAGGGGGATGGGAGCAATCAGCCCCAGCATTTT. Translating gives CASRMLQGDGSNQPQHF.

The rearrangement joins TRBV5-8 to TRBJ2-2, with 7 positions matching TRBD1. The V and J ends lost 4 bases and 3 bases, in that order; junction bases with no gene match: 3. Germline V gene data show CDR1 as SGHTS and CDR2 as YDEGEE. The CDR3 loop spans 14 amino acids. CDR3 protein: CASSGGQHTGELFF. As DNA, the CDR3 is TGTGCCAGCAGCGGGGGACAGCACACCGGGGAGCTGTTTTTT.

V is TRBV19 and J is TRBJ2-6; tentatively, D is TRBD1 (6 bases). This CDR3 has 15 amino acids. CDR1 LNHDA and CDR2 SQIVND come from the germline V gene (reference sequence). V was shortened by 3 bases and J by 2 bases, with 8 bases between the two germline ends. This CDR3 reads CASSITGTGANVLTF. CDR3 DNA: TGTGCCAGTAGTATTACAGGGACTGGGGCCAACGTCCTGACTTTC.

This chain links TRBV30 with TRBJ1-6; a possible D gene is TRBD1 (5 bases). CDR1 GTSNPN and CDR2 SVGIG come from the germline V gene (reference sequence). The CDR3 is 15 amino acids. V dropped 2 bases and J dropped 10 bases, with 18 bases sitting between them. This CDR3 reads CAWSIGGTTGSPLHF. CDR3 DNA sequence: TGTGCCTGGAGTATCGGTGGGACTACGGGCTCACCCCTCCACTTT.

The chain carries TRBV3-1 (or the pseudogene TRBV3-2) and TRBJ1-1; 8 positions agree with TRBD1. Germline V CDR1 and CDR2: LGHDT, YNNKEL (reference sequence). The trim removed 4 bases at V and 3 bases at J, leaving 7 bases unmatched. The CDR3 is made up of 15 amino acids. The CDR3 loop reads CASSPGTGRYTEAFF. CDR3 sequence (DNA): TGTGCCAGCAGCCCGGGGACAGGCCGATACACTGAAGCTTTCTTT.

CDR3 nucleotide sequence: TGTGCCAGCAGCTCACAGGGTGTCATCTATGGCTACACCTTC. Amino acids: CASSSQGVIYGYTF. This sequence joins TRBV11-2 and TRBJ1-2, with D tentatively TRBD1 (6 bases). CDR1 is SGHAT and CDR2 is FQNNGV in the germline V gene. This CDR3 is built from 14 residues. V was cut by 4 bases and J by 4 bases, with 13 bases left in between.

The chain employs TRBV6-5 and TRBJ1-2; D gene ambiguous. V was pared by 2 bases and J by 8 bases, with 6 bases between. This CDR3 comprises 11 residues. CDR1 and CDR2 from the germline V gene are MNHEY and SVGAGI. CDR3 protein: CASSYPGGYTF. The CDR3 DNA sequence: TGTGCCAGCAGTTACCCAGGAGGCTACACCTTC.

V and J are TRBV5-4 and TRBJ1-1; TRBD1 matches 8 bases. V was pared by 0 bases and J by 2 bases, with 9 bases of the junction left unmatched. Looked up from germline, CDR1 is SGHNT and CDR2 is YYREEE (reference sequence). There are 17 residues in the CDR3. The CDR3 sequence: CASSLGDRWGANTEAFF. CDR3 bases: TGTGCCAGCAGCTTGGGGGACAGGTGGGGCGCTAACACTGAAGCTTTCTTT. Supplemented by reference TRBV5-4 and TRBJ1-1, the full variable domain reads ETGVTQSPTHLIKTRGQQVTLRCSSQSGHNTVSWYQQALGQGPQFIFQYYREEENGRGNFPPRFSGLQFPNYSSELNVNALELDDSALYLCASSLGDRWGANTEAFFGQGTRLTVV.

The chain carries TRBV2 and TRBJ2-6, with D maybe TRBD1 (6 bases). Trimming shortened V by 2 bases and J by 4 bases, and 12 bases separated the two germline ends. Germline lookup yields CDR1 SNHLY and CDR2 FYNNEI. This CDR3 region has 16 residues. CDR3 in DNA: TGTGCCAGCAGTGAAAGGCCAGGGGTAGGGGCCAACGTCCTGACTTTC. This sequence encodes CASSERPGVGANVLTF. Together with reference TRBV2 and TRBJ2-6, the CDR3 gives the full variable domain: EPEVTQTPSHQVTQMGQEVILRCVPISNHLYFYWYRQILGQKVEFLVSFYNNEISEKSEIFDDQFSVERPDGSNFTLKIRSTKLEDSAMYFCASSERPGVGANVLTFGAGSRLTVL.

The V and J genes are TRBV19 and TRBJ2-2; 8 bases agree with TRBD2. Germline V CDR1 and CDR2: LNHDA, SQIVND (reference sequence). The CDR3 runs to 17 residues. V trimming: 2 bases; J trimming: 1 base; junction bases outside the gene matches: 6. Here the CDR3 DNA reads TGTGCCAGTAGTATACCGGGACTAGGAATGAACACCGGGGAGCTGTTTTTT. Residues: CASSIPGLGMNTGELFF.

The rearrangement joins TRBV3-1 (or the pseudogene TRBV3-2) to TRBJ1-4; D not resolved. The CDR3 is made up of 14 amino acids. With 1 base removed from V and 6 bases from J, the gap between germline ends came to 9 bases. Germline CDR1 reads LGHDT; CDR2 reads YNNKEL (reference sequence). The CDR3 sequence is CASSQAGTDEKLFF. The DNA of the CDR3 is TGTGCCAGCAGCCAAGCGGGTACGGATGAAAAACTGTTTTTT.

The chain links TRBV9 to TRBJ1-1; no definite D call. V lost 4 bases and J lost 5, with 12 bases in between. Germline V gene sequence: CDR1 SGDLS, CDR2 YYNGEE. This CDR3 is built from 13 residues. The CDR3 DNA is TGTGCCAGCAGCCCCGGGTCGAGGACTGAAGCTTTCTTT. Amino acids: CASSPGSRTEAFF.

CDR3 in DNA: TGTGCCAGCAGCCAAGAAGGAGGGAACAGAAACTATGGCTACACCTTC. As protein: CASSQEGGNRNYGYTF. This chain uses TRBV3-1 (or the pseudogene TRBV3-2) with TRBJ1-2; no reliable D call. Germline V CDR1 and CDR2: LGHDT, YNNKEL (reference sequence). Trimming stripped 0 bases from V and 2 bases from J, with 13 bases between. The CDR3 spans 16 residues.

The chain recombines TRBV5-5 with TRBJ2-3; D not certain. The germline gives CDR1 SGHKS, CDR2 YYEKEE (reference sequence). The V and J ends lost 3 bases and 2 bases respectively, with 7 bases between them. The CDR3 runs to 13 residues. CDR3 DNA sequence: TGTGCCAGCAGCTCCCTTATCACAGATACGCAGTATTTT. Its translation is CASSSLITDTQYF.

The chain carries TRBV29-1 and TRBJ1-1; possibly TRBD1 for D (5 bases). V was shortened by 0 bases and J by 0 bases, with 17 bases between the two germline ends. CDR3 length: 17 residues. Germline V gene lookup returns CDR1 SQVTM and CDR2 ANQGSEA. In nucleotides, the CDR3 is TGCAGCGTTGAAGACGACAGCCTGGAACCTATGAACACTGAAGCTTTCTTT. It is translated as CSVEDDSLEPMNTEAFF.

This clone came up once. This clone may be a read error of a much larger clone one base away. The rearrangement joins TRBV7-9 to TRBJ2-7; TRBD1 matches 8 bases. Trimming at V came to 5 bases and at J to 6 bases, leaving 6 bases not matched to a gene. Germline CDR1 SEHNR, CDR2 FQNEAQ (reference sequence). The CDR3 loop spans 13 amino acids. CDR3 coding DNA: TGTGCCAGCAGCCCAGGACAGGGAGGCGAGCAGTACTTC. Translated, it gives CASSPGQGGEQYF.

The CDR3 nucleotides are TGTGCCAGCTCACGGACAGGGGGTAGTAATTCACCCCTCCACTTT. Translating gives CASSRTGGSNSPLHF. The V and J genes are TRBV18 and TRBJ1-6; 10 bases are shared with TRBD1. V shed 4 bases, J shed 6 bases, and the junction held 3 bases outside the gene matches. From germline, CDR1 is KGHSH and CDR2 LQKENI. The CDR3 spans 15 residues.